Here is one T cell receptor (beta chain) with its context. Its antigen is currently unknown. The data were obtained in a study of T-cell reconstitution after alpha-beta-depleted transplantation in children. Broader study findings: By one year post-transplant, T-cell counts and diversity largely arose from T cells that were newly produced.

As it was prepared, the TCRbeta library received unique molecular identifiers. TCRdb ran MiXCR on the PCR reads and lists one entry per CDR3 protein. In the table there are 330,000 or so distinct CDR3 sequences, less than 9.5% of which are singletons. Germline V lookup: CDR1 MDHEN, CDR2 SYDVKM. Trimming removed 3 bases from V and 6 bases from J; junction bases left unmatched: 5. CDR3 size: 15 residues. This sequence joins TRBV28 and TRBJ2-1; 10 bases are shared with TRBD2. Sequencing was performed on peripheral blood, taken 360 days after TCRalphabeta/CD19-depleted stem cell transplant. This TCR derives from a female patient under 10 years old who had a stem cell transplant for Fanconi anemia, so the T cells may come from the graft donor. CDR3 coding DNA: TGTGCCAGCAGTTTCCTAGCGGGAGTTCTCAATGAGCAGTTCTTC. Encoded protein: CASSFLAGVLNEQFF.